The 24 T cell receptor beta chains below come from one sample, sequenced in a study of CD8+CD57+ T cells in acquired aplastic anemia. According to the study, genomic DNA was the template for TCR beta VDJ and CDR3 profiling. TCRdb re-derived calls from the reads in MiXCR, one entry per CDR3 protein. This table has about 160,000 distinct CDR3 sequences, 70% to 80% appearing once. The authors sequenced patients whose flow cytometry had shown CD8+CD57+ cell expansion. Sequences were obtained from sorted CD4+, CD8+, or CD8+CD57+ T cells (not recorded which) from PBMCs. These receptors came from a human donor with aplastic anemia.

This clonotype was seen only a few times. This chain links TRBV7-3 with TRBJ1-2; D unclear. Trimming shortened V by 5 bases and J by 4 bases, and 26 bases separated the two germline ends. This CDR3 contains 18 residues. Germline values: CDR1 SGHTA, CDR2 FQGTGA. DNA for the CDR3: TGTGCCAGCAGCCCCGGGCCCGCGGCAGGACCTTTCCTCTATGGCTACACCTTC. It specifies CASSPGPAAGPFLYGYTF.

The chain employs TRBV10-3 and TRBJ1-1; D is unclear. Germline V lookup: CDR1 ENHRY, CDR2 SYGVKD. There are 14 residues in the CDR3. Trimming shortened V by 3 bases and J by 4 bases, and 12 bases separated the two germline ends. The CDR3 loop reads CAISDRATSTEAFF. The CDR3 DNA sequence: TGTGCCATCAGTGATAGAGCGACTTCCACTGAAGCTTTCTTT.

CDR3 bases: TGTGCCAGCAGTTACTCTCAGGACCCCTCTGGAAACACCATATATTTT. As protein: CASSYSQDPSGNTIYF. This chain connects TRBV6-2 or TRBV6-3 to TRBJ1-3; the D is unclear. Looked up from germline, CDR1 is MNHEY and CDR2 is SVGEGT. The CDR3 sequence is 16 residues long. The V gene lost 0 bases and the J gene lost 0 bases, with 9 bases spanning the gap.

The V gene is TRBV11-3, the J gene TRBJ2-5; no clear D. The V end lost 5 bases, the J end lost 5 bases, and 6 bases lay between the germline ends. This CDR3 region has 11 residues. Germline values: CDR1 SGHNT, CDR2 YENEEA. The CDR3 sequence is CASSPSETQYF. The CDR3 region has the DNA TGTGCCAGCAGCCCGTCGGAGACCCAGTACTTC.

The chain couples TRBV20-1 to TRBJ1-2; the D gene is possibly TRBD1 (6 bases). Germline V gene data show CDR1 as DFQATT and CDR2 as SNEGSKA (reference sequence). The CDR3 sequence is 18 residues long. V gave up 3 bases and J gave up 2 bases, with 25 bases separating them. The CDR3: CSASSLGTGGQGNYGYTF. CDR3 DNA sequence: TGCAGTGCTAGCAGTTTGGGCACCGGGGGGCAGGGGAACTATGGCTACACCTTC.

This clonotype has just a few counts. The rearrangement joins TRBV7-2 to TRBJ2-5; 8 bases line up with TRBD2. V lost 0 bases, J lost 4 bases, and 4 bases stayed unmatched. This CDR3 has 15 residues. The V gene's germline CDR1 is SGHTA and CDR2 FQGNSA. In nucleotides, the CDR3 is TGTGCCAGCAGCTTAGCATACGGGGGGGGAGAGACCCAGTACTTC. Translation: CASSLAYGGGETQYF.

The chain uses TRBV20-1 and TRBJ2-7; D is perhaps TRBD1 (6 bases). This CDR3 has 11 amino acids. Germline CDR1 and CDR2: DFQATT and SNEGSKA (reference sequence). With 4 bases removed from V and 4 bases from J, the gap between germline ends came to 8 bases. CDR3 loop: CSANRDYEQYF. CDR3 DNA: TGCAGTGCTAACAGGGATTACGAGCAGTACTTC.

The chain couples TRBV2 to TRBJ2-1; 12 positions agree with TRBD2. V shed 7 bases, J shed 7 bases, and the junction held 8 bases outside the gene matches. Germline-derived CDR1 and CDR2 are SNHLY and FYNNEI. The CDR3 contains 15 residues. In nucleotides, the CDR3 is TGTGCCAGCATCCGGTCTAGCGGGAGGGAAAATGAGCAGTTCTTC. Residues: CASIRSSGRENEQFF.

The chain has TRBV7-8 and TRBJ1-3; D uncertain. The CDR3 runs 14 residues. Germline CDR1 reads SGHVS; CDR2 reads FQNEAQ. Trimming left V 0 bases short and J 4 bases short, with 7 bases between. CDR3 DNA: TGTGCCAGCAGCTTAGCGGGCGCAGGAAACACCATATATTTT. As protein: CASSLAGAGNTIYF.

The chain carries TRBV2 and TRBJ2-3; TRBD2 might be the D (6 bases). In germline, CDR1 is SNHLY, CDR2 FYNNEI. Trimming removed 11 bases from V and 2 bases from J, with 17 bases in between. The CDR3 totals 14 residues. The chain's CDR3 is CAWDGRGPTDTQYF. DNA of the CDR3: TGTGCCTGGGACGGGCGGGGACCCACAGATACGCAGTATTTT.

V and J are TRBV10-3 and TRBJ2-7, with D tentatively TRBD1 or TRBD2 (6 bases each). The CDR3 length is 14 residues. Trimming shortened V by 10 bases and J by 2 bases, and 18 bases separated the two germline ends. CDR1 ENHRY and CDR2 SYGVKD come from the germline V gene. CDR3 nucleotide sequence: TGTGCCAGGGGTGGCGGGACACCGACCTACGAGCAGTACTTC. Protein: CARGGGTPTYEQYF.

This clonotype appeared a single time. This sequence joins TRBV7-3 and TRBJ2-7; a possible D gene is TRBD2 (5 bases). The V gene lost 3 bases and the J gene lost 4 bases, with 16 bases spanning the gap. Germline V gene data show CDR1 as SGHTA and CDR2 as FQGTGA. The CDR3 has 15 amino acids. The CDR3 loop reads CASSFGVGEGYEQYF. The CDR3 DNA follows: TGTGCCAGCAGCTTCGGTGTGGGAGAAGGTTACGAGCAGTACTTC.

V is TRBV12-3 or TRBV12-4 and J is TRBJ2-3, with D possibly TRBD2 on 6 matching bases. There are 15 residues in the CDR3. V was trimmed by 8 bases and J by 5 bases, leaving 20 bases between them. The CDR3, as DNA: TGTGCCAGCTCCCGTAGGAGGGGAGGAGAAGATACGCAGTATTTT. Translating it yields CASSRRRGGEDTQYF.

V is TRBV30 and J is TRBJ1-4, with a tentative D call TRBD1 (5 bases). Between the trimmed V and J ends, which lost 8 bases and 10 bases, there was a span of 14 bases. The germline gives CDR1 GTSNPN, CDR2 SVGIG (reference sequence). CDR3 length equals 11 residues. CDR3 nucleotide sequence: TGTGCCCTAACGGGGGTGGCAAAACTGTTTTTT. Encoded protein: CALTGVAKLFF. The full variable domain, in which reference TRBV30 and TRBJ1-4 provide the parts outside the CDR3, is SQTIHQWPATLVQPVGSPLSLECTVEGTSNPNLYWYRQAAGRGLQLLFYSVGIGQISSEVPQNLSASRPQDRQFILSSKKLLLSDSGFYLCALTGVAKLFFGSGTQLSVL.

J is TRBJ1-2 and V is TRBV7-8; D is unclear. The CDR3 is 15 amino acids. CDR1 is SGHVS, CDR2 FQNEAQ, per germline. With 1 base removed from V and 3 bases from J, the gap between germline ends came to 12 bases. The CDR3 protein is CASSLGASRDYGYTF. The CDR3 nucleotides are TGTGCCAGCAGCTTAGGGGCGTCAAGAGACTATGGCTACACCTTC.

The chain joins TRBV20-1 to TRBJ1-6, with 9 positions matching TRBD1. CDR3 length equals 14 residues. Germline V gene sequence: CDR1 DFQATT, CDR2 SNEGSKA (reference sequence). After removal of 3 bases from V and 7 bases from J, the junction contained 4 bases not matched to a gene. The CDR3 loop reads CSARRDRANSPLHF. The CDR3 DNA is TGCAGTGCTAGGAGGGACAGGGCCAATTCACCCCTCCACTTT.

The rearrangement joins TRBV5-5 to TRBJ1-5, with 7 positions matching TRBD1. V was pared by 7 bases and J by 2 bases, with 3 bases of the junction left unmatched. CDR1 SGHKS and CDR2 YYEKEE come from the germline V gene (reference sequence). There are 13 residues in the CDR3. The CDR3 loop reads CASSGGGNQPQHF. In nucleotides, the CDR3 is TGTGCCAGCTCAGGGGGAGGCAATCAGCCCCAGCATTTT. Complete variable domain (other parts from reference TRBV5-5 and TRBJ1-5): DAGVTQSPTHLIKTRGQQVTLRCSPISGHKSVSWYQQVLGQGPQFIFQYYEKEERGRGNFPDRFSARQFPNYSSELNVNALLLGDSALYLCASSGGGNQPQHFGDGTRLSIL.

This clonotype has only one observation. V usage is TRBV7-2 and J usage is TRBJ1-1; D call uncertain. There are 14 residues in the CDR3. Germline V gene lookup returns CDR1 SGHTA and CDR2 FQGNSA. The V end was cut by 6 bases, the J end by 1 base, with 12 bases between. The CDR3 loop is CASRGIYRNTEAFF. CDR3 DNA sequence: TGTGCCAGCAGAGGGATATACAGGAACACTGAAGCTTTCTTT.

The genes are TRBV11-2 and TRBJ2-7, with 9 bases fitting TRBD1. The V segment lost 7 bases and the J segment 2 bases; nucleotides outside the gene matches: 9. This CDR3 comprises 15 residues. Germline V lookup: CDR1 SGHAT, CDR2 FQNNGV. The CDR3 sequence: CASNMDRGRTYEQYF. CDR3 DNA sequence: TGTGCCAGCAACATGGACAGGGGTCGTACCTACGAGCAGTACTTC. Supplemented by reference TRBV11-2 and TRBJ2-7, the full variable domain reads EAGVAQSPRYKIIEKRQSVAFWCNPISGHATLYWYQQILGQGPKLLIQFQNNGVVDDSQLPKDRFSAERLKGVDSTLKIQPAKLEDSAVYLCASNMDRGRTYEQYFGPGTRLTVT.

The J gene is TRBJ2-7, the V gene TRBV20-1; 9 bases align to TRBD1. V shed 0 bases, J shed 3 bases, and the junction held 3 bases outside the gene matches. The CDR3 covers 14 residues. The germline gives CDR1 DFQATT, CDR2 SNEGSKA (reference sequence). CDR3 sequence (DNA): TGCAGTGCTAGAGATCCGACAGGGGGCTACGAGCAGTACTTC. Encoded protein: CSARDPTGGYEQYF.

The V call is TRBV6-5, the J call TRBJ2-2, with D maybe TRBD1 (6 bases). Germline CDR1 reads MNHEY; CDR2 reads SVGAGI. The CDR3 runs 14 residues. The V gene lost 5 bases and the J gene lost 3 bases, with 10 bases spanning the gap. DNA of the CDR3: TGTGCCAGCAGTGACAGGTCTTACACCGGGGAGCTGTTTTTT. Translating it yields CASSDRSYTGELFF.

Note on this clonotype: The junction shows a germline mismatch at one end, possibly a read error. The V and J genes are TRBV7-9 and TRBJ1-4, with 7 bases that match TRBD1. This CDR3 has 18 amino acids. CDR1 SEHNR and CDR2 FQNEAQ come from the germline V gene (reference sequence). CDR3 sequence: CAGSLRDSHRRGNEKLFF. For the CDR3, the DNA is TGTGCCGGCAGCCTCCGGGACAGTCACCGCCGGGGGAACGAAAAACTGTTTTTT.

The genes are TRBV19 and TRBJ1-5; 7 nucleotides align to TRBD1. Trimming at V came to 7 bases and at J to 5 bases, leaving 20 bases not matched to a gene. Germline values: CDR1 LNHDA, CDR2 SQIVND (reference sequence). The CDR3 spans 18 residues. CDR3: CASTDYLRYRDSYQPQHF. DNA of the CDR3: TGTGCCAGTACCGATTATCTTCGGTACCGGGACAGCTATCAGCCCCAGCATTTT.

The chain combines TRBV12-3 or TRBV12-4 with TRBJ1-2; 10 nucleotides line up with TRBD1. V was pared by 6 bases and J by 7 bases, with 8 bases of the junction left unmatched. The CDR3 loop spans 14 amino acids. The CDR3 bases are TGTGCCAGCAGCCAGGGACAGGGGAACGTTGGCTACACCTTC. Translation: CASSQGQGNVGYTF.